This T cell receptor (beta chain) was profiled in a study of T cell responses to AZD1222 COVID-19 vaccine. Trimming cost V 4 bases and J 6 bases, with 13 bases left between them. This CDR3 spans 13 amino acids. Germline CDR1 is SGHRS and CDR2 is YFSETQ. Broader study findings: Sampling captured repertoires only after the peak T cell response. Clonal diversity was possibly underestimated; the donors were predominantly white British and more often female.

Using immunoSEQ multiplex PCR, the repertoire was profiled, and TCRdb retains in-frame clones only, with some absent. The data contain over 100,000 clones, approximately 90% of them singletons. Details on this clone: What it binds is not known.

This material consisted of peripheral blood, taken on day 0 of AZD1222 vaccination. This receptor was obtained from an adult in good health. The V and J genes are TRBV5-1 and TRBJ1-1; a possible D gene is TRBD1 (5 bases). The CDR3 DNA reads as TGCGCCAGCAGCCCGCAGGGCACGCCTGAAGCTTTCTTT. As protein: CASSPQGTPEAFF.